This is a list of T cell receptor beta chains from one sample in a study of graft-versus-host responses after intestinal transplantation. The repertoire was sequenced with immunoSEQ multiplex PCR; TCRdb's copy has only in-frame clones and lacks some. The sample includes 9,500 to 14,000 clones, roughly 92% seen only once; the top ten take approximately 3.6%. Here the sequenced sample was PBMCs, taken 105 days after intestinal transplantation. The receptors shown here come from a human patient who received an intestinal transplant, so some T cells may come from the graft donor. The CDR3 runs from the conserved cysteine through the conserved F or W. D genes are given only for firm matches. Clone sizes are given selectively: once, few, many, or a class where the clone is expanded.

CDR3 length,D gene,clone size,J gene,V gene,CDR3 DNA,CDR3 protein
13,-,-,TRBJ2-7,TRBV19,TGTGCCAGTAGTATTCTCCAGGGTTACGAGCAGTACTTC,CASSILQGYEQYF
20,-,-,TRBJ1-1,TRBV4-1,TGCGCCAGCAGCCTCCCTCTCCCAAGCGGCGTGTGGTTCGGGAACACTGAAGCTTTCTTT,CASSLPLPSGVWFGNTEAFF
14,-,-,TRBJ2-2,TRBV19,TGTGCCAGTAGTATAGTTCGGCGGAGCGGGGAGCTGTTTTTT,CASSIVRRSGELFF
16,TRBD1,-,TRBJ2-7,TRBV6-5,TGTGCCAGCAGTTGGGACAGGGGGGGGAGCTCCTACGAGCAGTACTTC,CASSWDRGGSSYEQYF
16,-,-,TRBJ2-1,TRBV21-1,TGTGCCAGCAGCAAAAGCGGGACGGCTAGCGGGAGGGCCCAGTTCTTC,CASSKSGTASGRAQFF
12,-,-,TRBJ2-7,TRBV13,TGTGCCAGCAGCCTAAACCCCCTAGAGCAGTACTTC,CASSLNPLEQYF
14,-,-,TRBJ2-7,TRBV4-1,TGCGCCAGCAGCCAAGATGACAGTCCCTACGAGCAGTACTTC,CASSQDDSPYEQYF
14,TRBD2,-,TRBJ2-7,TRBV10-1,TGCGCCAGCAGTGTTACTAGCGGGAGCTACGAGCAGTACTTC,CASSVTSGSYEQYF
12,-,-,TRBJ2-7,TRBV19,TGTGCCAGTAGTGTGATGGGGGGCGAGCAGTACTTC,CASSVMGGEQYF
14,TRBD1,-,TRBJ2-1,TRBV14,TGTGCCAGCAGTTACTACAGGGGCCCCAATGAGCAGTTCTTC,CASSYYRGPNEQFF
15,-,-,TRBJ2-2,TRBV11-1,TGTGCCAGCAGCTCTGCCGGGACCAACACCGGGGAGCTGTTTTTT,CASSSAGTNTGELFF
16,-,-,TRBJ2-7,TRBV5-6,TGTGCCAGCAGCTTGGGGGCCGGGGCCTACTACTACGAGCAGTACTTC,CASSLGAGAYYYEQYF
16,-,once,TRBJ2-3,TRBV7-2,TGTGCCAGCAGCTTAGGGTCCGGGGGCGGCGTAGATACGCAGTATTTT,CASSLGSGGGVDTQYF
12,-,-,TRBJ1-4,TRBV12-5,TGTGCTAGTGGTTTAGGCTTTGAAAAACTGTTTTTT,CASGLGFEKLFF
17,TRBD2,-,TRBJ2-1,TRBV7-9,TGTGCCAGCAGCCTCACAATGGCGGGAGGACCCTACAATGAGCAGTTCTTC,CASSLTMAGGPYNEQFF
14,-,-,TRBJ1-3,TRBV27,TGTGCCAGCAGTCCCGGGACAAGTGGAAACACCATATATTTT,CASSPGTSGNTIYF
12,-,-,TRBJ2-7,TRBV5-1,TGCGCCAGCACCGACAATTCCTACGAGCAGTACTTC,CASTDNSYEQYF
16,-,-,TRBJ1-2,TRBV6-5,TGTGCCAGCAGTTACTCGAGCCAGGCCCCCCCGGAGGGCTACACCTTC,CASSYSSQAPPEGYTF
14,TRBD1,once,TRBJ2-3,TRBV7-3,TGTGCCAGCAGCCTGGGACAGGCAACAGATACGCAGTATTTT,CASSLGQATDTQYF
12,-,-,TRBJ2-7,TRBV2,TGTGCCAGCAGTGATCAGGGCTACGAGCAGTACTTC,CASSDQGYEQYF
12,-,-,TRBJ2-7,TRBV4-2,TGTGCCAGCAGCCAAGTGGGATCCGAGCAGTACTTC,CASSQVGSEQYF
13,TRBD1,-,TRBJ2-7,TRBV18,TGTGCCAGCTCGGGTACAGGGGGCAGCGAGCAGTACTTC,CASSGTGGSEQYF
16,-,-,TRBJ2-3,TRBV28,TGTGCCAGCAGTGCCCCGGTGGGTTTGGACACAGATACGCAGTATTTT,CASSAPVGLDTDTQYF
14,-,-,TRBJ2-7,TRBV5-1,TGCGCCAGCAGGGGGATGGGTCTCTCCTACGAGCAGTACTTC,CASRGMGLSYEQYF
14,-,-,TRBJ1-2,TRBV9,TGTGCCAACAGCCCGTCGACATGGGGCGATGGCTACACCTTC,CANSPSTWGDGYTF
16,-,once,TRBJ2-7,TRBV29-1,TGCAGCGTTGAAGCCCCGGGGAGGGGGTTTCCCTACGAGCAGTACTTC,CSVEAPGRGFPYEQYF
12,-,-,TRBJ2-1,TRBV11-2,TGTGCCAGCAGCTTAGGCTTTAATGAGCAGTTCTTC,CASSLGFNEQFF
15,TRBD1,-,TRBJ2-5,TRBV18,TGTGCCAGCTCACCACAGCAGGGGGCGGAGGAGACCCAGTACTTC,CASSPQQGAEETQYF
14,-,-,TRBJ2-1,TRBV11-3,TGTGCCAGCAGCTTAACGGGTTCCTACAATGAGCAGTTCTTC,CASSLTGSYNEQFF
15,-,-,TRBJ2-1,TRBV11-2,TGTGCCAGCAGTCGAACTAGCACCCCCTACAATGAGCAGTTCTTC,CASSRTSTPYNEQFF
15,TRBD2,-,TRBJ2-5,TRBV6-5,TGTGCCAGCAGTAGACTAGCGGGAGATCAAGAGACCCAGTACTTC,CASSRLAGDQETQYF
15,-,-,TRBJ2-3,TRBV7-9,TGTGCCAGCAGCTTAGCGGGATCCAGCACAGATACGCAGTATTTT,CASSLAGSSTDTQYF
13,-,-,TRBJ2-7,TRBV6-5,TGTGCCAGCAGTGAAGAGCTGGCTTACGAGCAGTACTTC,CASSEELAYEQYF
15,-,-,TRBJ2-3,TRBV7-3,TGTGCCAGCAGCTTATTGGGGGCAGGGACAGATACGCAGTATTTT,CASSLLGAGTDTQYF
15,-,-,TRBJ2-5,TRBV29-1,TGCAGCGTAGATCACGGGGGTTTGGGGCAAGAGACCCAGTACTTC,CSVDHGGLGQETQYF
14,-,-,TRBJ1-6,TRBV15,TGTGCCACCAGCAGAGTTGACTCATCCTCACCCCTCCACTTT,CATSRVDSSSPLHF
16,-,-,TRBJ2-3,TRBV27,TGTGCCAGCACCCCCGGAGGACCCGGAGGCACAGATACGCAGTATTTT,CASTPGGPGGTDTQYF